This T cell receptor beta chain was observed in a study of PD-1 blockade in classical Hodgkin lymphoma. In its sample, this clone was seen a few times. Its cognate antigen is unknown. Here immunoSEQ multiplex PCR was the method, and the copy in TCRdb shows in-frame clones only, minus some. This sample yields roughly 15,000 clones, of which roughly three quarters are seen a single time; 1.5% to 2% belongs to the top ten. The sample's time point: cycle 4 day 1 (C4D1), after less than 7 weeks of nivolumab. Every patient had relapsed following autologous stem cell transplantation, and cohorts differed in brentuximab vedotin exposure. Using magnetic negative selection, the CD4+ T cells were separated out of thawed PBMCs. Relapsed/refractory classical Hodgkin lymphoma patients had complete, partial or progressive responses. Study-level findings and limits: TCR diversity rose significantly by C4D1 in CD4+ but not CD8+ cells. Newly diagnosed patients were reported to start with lower TCR diversity than healthy donors. Before treatment, complete responders showed about the same diversity as newly diagnosed patients.

The TCR originated in a human donor with classical Hodgkin lymphoma. The source was CD4+ T cells from blood, collected before the fourth cycle of nivolumab.

The CDR3 region is CAISESGGNTEAFF. The CDR3 DNA reads as TGTGCCATCAGTGAGTCAGGCGGGAACACTGAAGCTTTCTTT. This sequence joins TRBV10-3 and TRBJ1-1; D remains unclear. The CDR3 extends over 14 amino acids. Germline values: CDR1 ENHRY, CDR2 SYGVKD. V was trimmed by 0 bases and J by 1 base, leaving 6 bases between them.